The next 13 T cell receptor beta chains were all read from a single sample in a study of blood T cell repertoires in COVID-19. Profiling relied on immunoSEQ multiplex PCR, and the TCRdb table lists in-frame clones only, not all of them. The sample has 200,000 to 250,000 clones, 89% seen once. Sequenced material: peripheral blood. The receptor set was obtained from a man aged 60 to 69 who had recovered from COVID-19.

The V gene is TRBV19, the J gene TRBJ2-5; 10 bases agree with TRBD2. CDR3 length equals 15 residues. CDR1 and CDR2 from the germline V gene are LNHDA and SQIVND (reference sequence). V lost 4 bases to trimming and J lost 2 bases; unmatched junction nucleotides: 4. The CDR3 spells CASSTSGRPQETQYF. The CDR3 DNA is TGTGCCAGTAGTACTAGCGGGAGACCTCAAGAGACCCAGTACTTC.

This chain uses TRBV18 with TRBJ1-3; no reliable D call. CDR1 and CDR2 (germline): KGHSH, LQKENI. The CDR3 is 14 residues long. Trimming pared 4 bases from V and 0 bases from J, leaving 7 bases between. This chain's CDR3 is CASSLESSGNTIYF. CDR3 coding DNA: TGTGCCAGCTCACTTGAGTCCTCTGGAAACACCATATATTTT.

The chain links TRBV27 to TRBJ2-4; tentatively, D is TRBD1 (6 bases). From germline, CDR1 is MNHEY and CDR2 SMNVEV (reference sequence). This CDR3 region has 14 residues. V gave up 6 bases and J gave up 1 base, with 10 bases separating them. The CDR3: CASRNTGAKNIQYF. The CDR3 bases are TGTGCCAGCAGGAACACAGGGGCCAAAAACATTCAGTACTTC.

The gene calls are TRBV19 and TRBJ2-7; TRBD2 matches at 9 bases. The CDR3 is made up of 14 amino acids. Germline assignment: CDR1 LNHDA and CDR2 SQIVND (reference sequence). V gave up 3 bases and J gave up 4 bases; unmatched junction bases: 4. The CDR3 sequence is CASSMGAGGYEQYF. As DNA, the CDR3 is TGTGCCAGTAGTATGGGAGCGGGAGGATACGAGCAGTACTTC. The whole variable domain, remainder taken from reference TRBV19 and TRBJ2-7, is DGGITQSPKYLFRKEGQNVTLSCEQNLNHDAMYWYRQDPGQGLRLIYYSQIVNDFQKGDIAEGYSVSREKKESFPLTVTSAQKNPTAFYLCASSMGAGGYEQYFGPGTRLTVT.

This chain connects TRBV28 to TRBJ1-2, with 12 positions matching TRBD1. The CDR3 runs 15 residues. Germline CDR1 and CDR2: MDHEN and SYDVKM. Trimming removed 6 bases from V and 7 bases from J; junction bases left unmatched: 9. This chain's CDR3 is CASSSPGTGGFGYTF. CDR3 nucleotides: TGTGCCAGCAGCTCTCCCGGGACAGGGGGCTTTGGCTACACCTTC.

This clone was detected once. CDR3 bases: TGTGCCAGCACTCTTAACTATGGCTACACCTTC. This gives the protein CASTLNYGYTF. The chain links TRBV28 to TRBJ1-2; D gene unclear. The CDR3 has 11 amino acids. Looked up from germline, CDR1 is MDHEN and CDR2 is SYDVKM. Trimming shortened V by 7 bases and J by 1 base, and 4 bases separated the two germline ends.

V gene TRBV4-3 combines with J gene TRBJ1-3; TRBD1 is a possible D gene (5 bases). Germline assignment: CDR1 LGHNA and CDR2 YSLEER. V shed 0 bases and J shed 8 bases, with 11 bases lying between them. CDR3 length: 14 amino acids. Here the CDR3 DNA reads TGCGCCAGCAGCCAAGAGGGAAGGGGCGACACCATATATTTT. This encodes CASSQEGRGDTIYF.

The V gene is TRBV5-1, the J gene TRBJ1-3; 7 bases align to TRBD1. The V gene end was trimmed by 3 bases and the J gene end by 0 bases; junction bases not matched to a gene: 9. The CDR3 runs 17 residues. CDR1 and CDR2 from the germline V gene are SGHRS and YFSETQ. This CDR3 is CASSSGTAMSSGNTIYF. CDR3 sequence (DNA): TGCGCCAGCAGCTCCGGGACAGCCATGTCCTCTGGAAACACCATATATTTT.

The chain recombines TRBV21-1 with TRBJ1-3; the table's D call of TRBD1 was not tested on the DNA. TRBV21-1 is a recognized pseudogene. CDR3 length: 18 residues. This CDR3 reads CASSKADSPTSSGNTIYF. CDR3 nucleotide sequence: TGTGCCAGCAGCAAAGCGGACAGCCCTACGAGCTCTGGAAACACCATATATTTT.

The genes are TRBV6-5 and TRBJ1-1; 8 positions agree with TRBD1. This CDR3 is built from 14 residues. V shed 8 bases and J 1 base; nucleotides not matched to a gene: 6. Germline V CDR1 and CDR2: MNHEY, SVGAGI. The CDR3 coding sequence is TGTGCCAGCGCTCGGGACAGGAAGAACACTGAAGCTTTCTTT. It encodes CASARDRKNTEAFF.

V and J are TRBV9 and TRBJ1-2; no clear D. Per the germline V gene, CDR1 is SGDLS and CDR2 is YYNGEE. This CDR3 is 14 amino acids long. V lost 0 bases to trimming and J lost 8 bases, with 14 bases between them. The CDR3 loop is CASSVAPEGRGYTF. CDR3 in DNA: TGTGCCAGCAGCGTAGCCCCGGAGGGCCGGGGCTACACCTTC.

Turning to this clone: A read error may account for a junction end that differs from germline. The chain carries TRBV7-9 and TRBJ1-1, with D possibly TRBD1 on 5 matching bases. This CDR3 is 15 amino acids long. Germline assignment: CDR1 SEHNR and CDR2 FQNEAQ (reference sequence). The DNA of the CDR3 is TGTGCCAGCACCTTAGCCCTCCAGGGAGGGCCTGAAGCTTTCTTT. It translates to CASTLALQGGPEAFF.

V gene TRBV2 combines with J gene TRBJ2-2; no clear D gene. Between the trimmed V and J ends, which lost 7 bases and 0 bases, there was a span of 9 bases. In germline, CDR1 is SNHLY, CDR2 FYNNEI. The CDR3 consists of 14 residues. The CDR3 nucleotides are TGTGCCAGCAAGTTAGAAGCGAACACCGGGGAGCTGTTTTTT. Encoded protein: CASKLEANTGELFF.